Below are 25 T cell receptor beta chains sequenced from a single sample in a study of memory CD4+ T cells and cytomegalovirus serostatus. The sort gate was single viable CD3+CD4+CD8-CD45RO+ cells for memory CD4+ T cells. Generated by immunoSEQ multiplex PCR, the TCRdb table keeps only in-frame clones and is missing some. The table includes over 35,000 clones, under 80% detected once. The sample consisted of memory CD4+ T cells from blood. All receptors derive from an adult in good health and CMV-seronegative.

This rearrangement joins TRBV5-1 to TRBJ2-7; D is possibly TRBD1 or TRBD2 (5 bases each). V lost 0 bases and J 2 bases, leaving 9 bases between the germline ends. CDR1 is SGHRS, CDR2 YFSETQ, per germline. The CDR3 contains 14 residues. CDR3 coding DNA: TGCGCCAGCAGCTTGGCCCTGGGACCCTACGAGCAGTACTTC. Amino acid sequence: CASSLALGPYEQYF.

This sequence joins TRBV6-5 and TRBJ1-6, with 8 nucleotides matching TRBD1. The CDR3 is 14 residues long. Per the germline V gene, CDR1 is MNHEY and CDR2 is SVGAGI. V was pared by 4 bases and J by 5 bases, with 1 base of the junction left unmatched. CDR3 nucleotides: TGTGCCAGCAGTTCGACAGGGGATAATTCACCCCTCCACTTT. It encodes CASSSTGDNSPLHF.

The chain combines TRBV4-2 with TRBJ1-2; D gene unclear. The CDR3 has 14 amino acids. CDR1 and CDR2 (germline): LGHNA, YNFKEQ. The V end lost 0 bases, the J end lost 2 bases, and 7 bases lay between the germline ends. CDR3 nucleotide sequence: TGTGCCAGCAGCCAAGAGAGCTTAAACTATGGCTACACCTTC. This translates into CASSQESLNYGYTF.

V and J are TRBV1 and TRBJ2-3; the table's D gene call, TRBD2, was not cross checked with the DNA. TRBV1 counts as a pseudogene. The CDR3 sequence is 17 residues long. CDR3 residues: CTSSQGVAGGPLDTQYF. The CDR3 DNA sequence: TGCACCAGCAGCCAGGGGGTAGCGGGGGGGCCGTTAGATACGCAGTATTTT.

This chain links TRBV28 with TRBJ1-1; 8 nucleotides align to TRBD1. Germline loops: CDR1 MDHEN, CDR2 SYDVKM. CDR3 length: 14 amino acids. After removal of 4 bases from V and 0 bases from J, the junction contained 1 base not matched to a gene. The CDR3 region is CASSSGGMNTEAFF. CDR3 DNA: TGTGCCAGCAGTTCAGGGGGCATGAACACTGAAGCTTTCTTT.

The chain couples TRBV5-1 to TRBJ2-7, with D perhaps assigned TRBD1 or TRBD2 (5 bases each). Germline-derived CDR1 and CDR2 are SGHRS and YFSETQ. The V gene lost 0 bases and the J gene lost 1 base, with 11 bases spanning the gap. The CDR3 is made up of 15 amino acids. This CDR3 reads CASSLEGTVSYEQYF. CDR3 nucleotide sequence: TGCGCCAGCAGCTTGGAAGGGACCGTTTCCTACGAGCAGTACTTC.

This rearrangement joins TRBV7-3 to TRBJ1-3, with D perhaps matching TRBD1 (6 bases). The CDR3 totals 15 residues. The V gene's germline CDR1 is SGHTA and CDR2 FQGTGA. Trimming shortened V by 2 bases and J by 4 bases, and 12 bases separated the two germline ends. The CDR3 region has the DNA TGTGCCAGCAGCTTAGGGGGGGCGCAGGGAAACACCATATATTTT. Amino acids: CASSLGGAQGNTIYF.

This chain connects TRBV14 to TRBJ1-3; no clear D gene. Deletions cut 8 bases from V and 0 bases from J, with 11 bases between. Per the germline V gene, CDR1 is SGHDN and CDR2 is FVKESK. The length of the CDR3 is 14 residues. The chain's CDR3 is CASSRDFSGNTIYF. The CDR3 DNA follows: TGTGCCAGCTCCCGGGATTTCTCTGGAAACACCATATATTTT.

The chain carries TRBV6-1 and TRBJ2-5; D may be TRBD1 (6 bases). CDR1 is MNHNS, CDR2 SASEGT, per germline. The CDR3 is 12 residues long. V gave up 6 bases and J gave up 4 bases, with 9 bases separating them. The CDR3 region has the DNA TGTGCCAGCAGCCAAGGGGGAGAGACCCAGTACTTC. It codes for CASSQGGETQYF.

The V gene is TRBV5-4, the J gene TRBJ2-4; D is unresolved. The CDR3 spans 13 residues. Trimming shortened V by 0 bases and J by 9 bases, and 10 bases separated the two germline ends. Germline V gene data show CDR1 as SGHNT and CDR2 as YYREEE (reference sequence). The CDR3 DNA sequence: TGTGCCAGCAGCTTGGAAGGGTCTGTCATTCAGTACTTC. This codes for CASSLEGSVIQYF.

The chain links TRBV28 to TRBJ1-1, with TRBD1 as a possible D gene (6 bases). The V end lost 6 bases, the J end lost 6 bases, and 20 bases lay between the germline ends. This CDR3 region has 15 residues. Per germline, CDR1 MDHEN and CDR2 SYDVKM. As DNA, the CDR3 is TGTGCCAGCAGCTCCTCAGGGGCCGGGGGGCCTGAAGCTTTCTTT. Translating gives CASSSSGAGGPEAFF.

This clone was detected a few times. V is TRBV6-5 and J is TRBJ1-5; TRBD1 matches 8 bases. With 5 bases clipped from V and 7 bases from J, the junction kept 10 bases outside the gene matches. The CDR3 spans 15 residues. Germline loops: CDR1 MNHEY, CDR2 SVGAGI. CDR3 in amino acids: CASSPRTGRRQPQHF. In DNA, the CDR3 is TGTGCCAGCAGTCCGAGGACAGGGAGGCGGCAGCCCCAGCATTTT.

The chain uses TRBV9 and TRBJ1-3; D remains ambiguous. V lost 4 bases and J lost 4, with 9 bases in between. Germline lookup yields CDR1 SGDLS and CDR2 YYNGEE. The CDR3 runs to 13 residues. CDR3 DNA: TGTGCCAGCAGCCCCCAGGTGGGAAACACCATATATTTT. The encoded protein is CASSPQVGNTIYF.

V gene TRBV7-2 combines with J gene TRBJ1-2; unclear D gene. CDR1 and CDR2 (germline): SGHTA, FQGNSA. This CDR3 contains 14 residues. V was trimmed by 0 bases and J by 8 bases, leaving 13 bases between them. The CDR3 DNA reads TGTGCCAGCAGCTTAGCGAGCCGGTTTGAAGGCTACACCTTC. Translation: CASSLASRFEGYTF.

The rearrangement uses TRBV10-3 and TRBJ1-4; no reliable D call. Between the trimmed V and J ends, which lost 2 bases and 4 bases, there was a span of 8 bases. The CDR3 extends over 14 amino acids. Germline CDR1 is ENHRY and CDR2 is SYGVKD. In DNA form, the CDR3 reads TGTGCCATCAGTGAGAACGGGGATAATGAAAAACTGTTTTTT. Translation: CAISENGDNEKLFF.

The chain recombines TRBV6-1 with TRBJ2-7; D call uncertain. Germline CDR1 is MNHNS and CDR2 is SASEGT. The V and J ends lost 6 bases and 5 bases respectively, with 2 bases between them. The CDR3 contains 9 residues. The CDR3 DNA reads as TGTGCCAGCAGAAACGAGCAGTACTTC. It codes for CASRNEQYF.

V gene TRBV14 combines with J gene TRBJ1-1, with 8 bases identical to TRBD1. With V trimmed by 4 bases and J by 4 bases, 5 bases remained unmatched. Germline V gene sequence: CDR1 SGHDN, CDR2 FVKESK. The CDR3 totals 14 residues. For the CDR3, the DNA is TGTGCCAGCAGCCCCAGACAGGGGTTCACTGAAGCTTTCTTT. Its protein product is CASSPRQGFTEAFF.

The gene calls are TRBV7-2 and TRBJ1-2; perhaps TRBD1 as D (6 bases). The CDR3 has 15 residues. Germline V CDR1 and CDR2: SGHTA, FQGNSA. V lost 4 bases to trimming and J lost 8 bases, with 20 bases between them. This chain's CDR3 is CASSSGDPWVGGYTF. The CDR3 coding sequence is TGTGCCAGCAGCTCAGGGGATCCGTGGGTAGGAGGCTACACCTTC.

V gene TRBV19 combines with J gene TRBJ1-5; tentative D call: TRBD1 (5 bases). Trimming shortened V by 7 bases and J by 0 bases, and 13 bases separated the two germline ends. CDR1 is LNHDA and CDR2 is SQIVND in the germline V gene (reference sequence). The CDR3 runs 15 residues. CDR3 DNA: TGTGCCAGTAAAACAGGAGATTATAGCAATCAGCCCCAGCATTTT. It translates to CASKTGDYSNQPQHF.

This clone was recorded once. The rearrangement uses TRBV5-1 and TRBJ2-3, with TRBD2 matching over 8 bases. Losses at the gene ends were 6 bases for V and 4 bases for J; bases not matched to a gene: 10. This CDR3 is 15 amino acids long. Germline CDR1 is SGHRS and CDR2 is YFSETQ. The CDR3 DNA reads TGCGCCAGCACCCTAGGCTCGGGGGGGGCAGATACGCAGTATTTT. Translated: CASTLGSGGADTQYF.

A few counts support this clone. V is TRBV4-2 and J is TRBJ1-4; TRBD1 agrees at 9 bases. V was pared by 2 bases and J by 3 bases, with 10 bases of the junction left unmatched. The CDR3 consists of 18 residues. Germline lookup yields CDR1 LGHNA and CDR2 YNFKEQ. The CDR3 here is CASSQPGQGVVPNEKLFF. The DNA for the CDR3 is TGTGCCAGCAGCCAACCGGGACAGGGTGTAGTGCCTAATGAAAAACTGTTTTTT.

V usage is TRBV7-2 and J usage is TRBJ1-5, with TRBD1 identical over 9 bases. The trim removed 0 bases at V and 4 bases at J, leaving 1 base unmatched. The CDR3 runs 15 residues. Germline CDR1 reads SGHTA; CDR2 reads FQGNSA. As DNA, the CDR3 is TGTGCCAGCAGCTTAGCGGACAGGGGAAATCAGCCCCAGCATTTT. Amino acid sequence: CASSLADRGNQPQHF.

By frequency in the sample, this clone is medium-sized. The genes are TRBV7-3 and TRBJ1-6; D is possibly TRBD1 (5 bases). The germline CDR1 and CDR2 sequences are SGHTA and FQGTGA. The CDR3 has 15 amino acids. V was pared by 2 bases and J by 8 bases, with 13 bases between. CDR3 region: CASSLDKGLYSPLHF. CDR3 nucleotide sequence: TGTGCCAGCAGCTTAGATAAGGGACTCTATTCACCCCTCCACTTT.

The chain recombines TRBV27 with TRBJ1-5; the D gene is possibly TRBD1 (5 bases). The CDR3 has 17 residues. The V gene lost 3 bases and the J gene lost 1 base, with 16 bases spanning the gap. Germline V gene data show CDR1 as MNHEY and CDR2 as SMNVEV (reference sequence). The DNA of the CDR3 is TGTGCCAGCAGTTTCACGCTGCCAGGGAAGAGCAATCAGCCCCAGCATTTT. Amino acid sequence: CASSFTLPGKSNQPQHF.

The V and J genes are TRBV6-5 and TRBJ1-5; D is uncertain. Germline loops: CDR1 MNHEY, CDR2 SVGAGI. The CDR3 is made up of 15 amino acids. Between the trimmed V and J ends, which lost 6 bases and 5 bases, there was a span of 17 bases. Here the CDR3 reads CASSRLSGMDQPQHF. The CDR3 region has the DNA TGTGCCAGCAGCCGTCTGTCGGGGATGGATCAGCCCCAGCATTTT.